Listed below are T cell receptor beta chains from one sample, sequenced in a study of blood T cell repertoires in COVID-19. This table comes from immunoSEQ multiplex PCR, and its TCRdb copy is limited to in-frame clones, with some not included. This table has 50,000 or so clones, approximately 85% appearing once. The material sequenced was peripheral blood. The source of these receptors is a man between 40 and 49 years old with acute or convalescent COVID-19. The CDR3 runs from the conserved cysteine through the conserved F or W. A D gene is named only where the DNA matches it firmly. Size tells how often a clone was seen (once, few, many) or the class of an expanded clone, and some rows leave it out.

clone_size,d_call,j_call,cdr3_length,v_call,cdr3_nt,cdr3_aa
.,.,TRBJ1-1,15,TRBV4-3,TGCGCCAGCAGCCTGTCATTCGTACAGCCCACTGAAGCTTTCTTT,CASSLSFVQPTEAFF
few,.,TRBJ1-2,13,TRBV6-6,TGTGCCAGCAGGCCGCAGGGGAACTATGGCTACACCTTC,CASRPQGNYGYTF
.,TRBD2,TRBJ2-7,14,TRBV20-1,TGCAGTGCTAGTAGGCGGGGGGGCCTCTACGAGCAGTACTTC,CSASRRGGLYEQYF
.,.,TRBJ2-7,15,TRBV7-2,TGTGCCAGCAGCCGCTTCGCCGGGAGCTCCTACGAGCAGTACTTC,CASSRFAGSSYEQYF
.,.,TRBJ2-7,11,TRBV6-5,TGTGCCAGCAGTTCCGTATACGAGCAGTACTTC,CASSSVYEQYF
.,.,TRBJ1-2,13,TRBV12-3/TRBV12-4,TGTGCCAGCAGTGCCGGACAAGTCTATGGCTACACCTTC,CASSAGQVYGYTF
once,.,TRBJ2-3,16,TRBV4-1,TGCGCCAGCAGCCAAACAAGGGTTAGCGGCACAGATACGCAGTATTTT,CASSQTRVSGTDTQYF
.,.,TRBJ1-1,14,TRBV28,TGTGCCACCACCAAACAGGGCTCAGGCACTGAAGCTTTCTTT,CATTKQGSGTEAFF
.,.,TRBJ1-1,11,TRBV6-1,TGTGCCAGCACAGGGTTCACTGAAGCTTTCTTT,CASTGFTEAFF
once,.,TRBJ2-7,13,TRBV6-4,TGTGCCAGCAGTGACGGACAGCAGGGTATTCAGTACTTC,CASSDGQQGIQYF
.,TRBD1,TRBJ1-6,15,TRBV6-4,TGTGCCAGCAGTGTGCAGACAGGGGATAATTCACCCCTCCACTTT,CASSVQTGDNSPLHF
.,.,TRBJ1-1,12,TRBV20-1,TGCAGTGCTAGTAGGGGGAACACTGAAGCTTTCTTT,CSASRGNTEAFF
once,TRBD1,TRBJ2-2,14,TRBV7-3,TGTGCCAGCAGCTGGACAGGGGCGGACGGGGAGCTGTTTTTT,CASSWTGADGELFF
.,.,TRBJ2-3,15,TRBV2,TGTGCCAGCAGTACATTACTAGTACCCACAGATACGCAGTATTTT,CASSTLLVPTDTQYF
.,.,TRBJ1-2,16,TRBV7-8,TGTGCCAGCAGCTTAGTAGCGGGGGGTGCAGACTATGGCTACACCTTC,CASSLVAGGADYGYTF
.,TRBD1,TRBJ1-6,15,TRBV11-3,TGTGCCATCTACAGGGGGGACATGAGGAGTTCACCCCTCCACTTT,CAIYRGDMRSSPLHF
.,TRBD2,TRBJ2-5,15,TRBV5-1,TGCGCCAGCAAGAGCTCTAGCGGGGGAGTAGGGGCCCAGTACTTC,CASKSSSGGVGAQYF
.,.,TRBJ2-7,13,TRBV18,TGTGCCAGCTCAGTATATCGGTCCTACGAGCAGTACTTC,CASSVYRSYEQYF
once,TRBD1,TRBJ1-2,16,TRBV9,TGTGCCAGCAGCGTCGCTCCCGGGACAGGGGTATATGGCTACACCTTC,CASSVAPGTGVYGYTF
.,TRBD1,TRBJ2-5,15,TRBV9,TGTGCCAGCAGTCGGCAGGGGGCAAGGCAAGAGACCCAGTACTTC,CASSRQGARQETQYF
.,.,TRBJ1-5,15,TRBV5-4,TGTGCCAGCAGCTTGGGGGGGGTAGGCAATCAGCCCCAGCATTTT,CASSLGGVGNQPQHF
.,.,TRBJ2-6,14,TRBV2,TGTGCCAGCAGTGAATACAGGGAGACCAACGTCCTGACTTTC,CASSEYRETNVLTF
once,.,TRBJ2-1,14,TRBV19,TGTGCCAGTAGTATTCTCGGGGGGCCGGGTGAGCAGTTCTTC,CASSILGGPGEQFF